This T cell receptor beta chain was sequenced for a study of T cell responses to AZD1222 COVID-19 vaccine. TCRdb's table, derived via immunoSEQ multiplex PCR, lists solely in-frame clones and lacks some. This sample has about 180,000 clones, with around 90% found just once. There are 12 residues in the CDR3. From germline, CDR1 is KGHSH and CDR2 LQKENI. Between the trimmed V and J ends, which lost 3 bases and 4 bases, there was a span of 4 bases. The J gene is TRBJ1-5, the V gene TRBV18; D ambiguous. Sequenced material: peripheral blood, taken 28 days after the second AZD1222 dose. This TCR came from an adult who received the AZD1222 COVID-19 vaccine. The CDR3 coding sequence is TGTGCCAGCTCACCCTCTAATCAGCCCCAGCATTTT. Translation gives CASSPSNQPQHF. Supplemented by reference TRBV18 and TRBJ1-5, the full variable domain reads NAGVMQNPRHLVRRRGQEARLRCSPMKGHSHVYWYRQLPEEGLKFMVYLQKENIIDESGMPKERFSAEFPKEGPSILRIQQVVRGDSAAYFCASSPSNQPQHFGDGTRLSIL.